A single sample gave rise to the 5 T cell receptor beta chains below, sequenced in a study of shared clonotypes between healthy human individuals. Produced via immunoSEQ multiplex PCR; TCRdb's table is partial and in-frame only. There are around 2.1 million clones in the sample; around 93% occur only once, and over 1.5% lies in the top ten. Naive CD8 cells, CD45RO-negative and positively selected for CCR7, excluded terminally differentiated effector memory CD45RA+ cells. Sequenced material: naive CD8+ T cells from PBMCs. The receptors were gathered from a man younger than 35 in good health. Some clones in this sample may be carry-over from other donors' samples.

This chain links TRBV5-8 with TRBJ1-2; D remains ambiguous. The CDR3 contains 14 residues. Trimming took 4 bases from V and 4 from J, leaving 14 bases between them. The germline gives CDR1 SGHTS, CDR2 YDEGEE. The CDR3 here is CASSPDPAAYGYTF. The CDR3 DNA reads TGTGCCAGCAGCCCGGACCCCGCCGCCTATGGCTACACCTTC.

The chain recombines TRBV28 with TRBJ1-5; possibly TRBD1 for D (6 bases). Germline V CDR1 and CDR2: MDHEN, SYDVKM. V was pared by 5 bases and J by 6 bases, with 11 bases between. CDR3 length equals 13 residues. The DNA for the CDR3 is TGTGCCAGCAGTGGGGGGGCCGGTCAGCCCCAGCATTTT. This gives the protein CASSGGAGQPQHF.

The chain's CDR3 is CASSALFGYTF. The CDR3 region has the DNA TGTGCCAGCAGCGCCCTGTTTGGCTACACCTTC. The chain is built from TRBV5-4 and TRBJ1-2, with D hard to call. Germline V lookup: CDR1 SGHNT, CDR2 YYREEE (reference sequence). This CDR3 is 11 amino acids long. V lost 4 bases, J lost 7 bases, and 8 bases lay in between.

The chain joins TRBV29-1 to TRBJ2-2, with 8 positions matching TRBD1. Germline CDR1 is SQVTM and CDR2 is ANQGSEA. The J segment lost 3 bases and the V segment lost 7 bases, leaving 4 bases of the junction unmatched. There are 13 residues in the CDR3. CDR3 DNA: TGCAGCGCAGGGACAGGCCACACCGGGGAGCTGTTTTTT. Amino acids: CSAGTGHTGELFF.

The chain employs TRBV4-1 and TRBJ1-1, with TRBD1 matching 7 bases. Per germline, CDR1 MGHRA and CDR2 YSYEKL. The trim removed 7 bases at V and 3 bases at J, leaving 8 bases unmatched. CDR3 size: 14 residues. The DNA for the CDR3 is TGCGCCAGCACGAAAGGGGGCAAGGACACTGAAGCTTTCTTT. Translated: CASTKGGKDTEAFF.